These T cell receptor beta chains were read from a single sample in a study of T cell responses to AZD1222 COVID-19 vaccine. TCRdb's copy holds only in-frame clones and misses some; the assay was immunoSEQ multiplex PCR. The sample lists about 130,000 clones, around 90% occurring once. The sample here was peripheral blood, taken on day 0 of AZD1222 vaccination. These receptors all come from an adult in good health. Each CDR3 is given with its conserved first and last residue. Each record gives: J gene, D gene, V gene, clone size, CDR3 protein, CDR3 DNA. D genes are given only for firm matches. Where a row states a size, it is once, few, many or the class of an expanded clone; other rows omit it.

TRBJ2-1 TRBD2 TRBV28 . CASTGAGGNNEQFF TGTGCCAGCACGGGCGCGGGGGGTAACAATGAGCAGTTCTTC
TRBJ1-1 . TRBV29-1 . CSVSGYTEAFF TGCAGCGTTTCAGGGTACACTGAAGCTTTCTTT
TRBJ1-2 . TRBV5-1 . CASKSPGGDGYTF TGCGCCAGCAAATCTCCCGGAGGGGATGGCTACACCTTC
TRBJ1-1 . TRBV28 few CASSLPGTPEAFF TGTGCCAGCAGTTTACCCGGGACCCCTGAAGCTTTCTTT
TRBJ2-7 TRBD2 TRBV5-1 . CASSLYSGSSYEQYF TGCGCCAGCAGCTTGTATAGCGGGAGCTCCTACGAGCAGTACTTC
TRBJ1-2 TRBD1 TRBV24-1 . CATSDSRGNYGYTF TGTGCCACCAGTGATTCCAGGGGGAACTATGGCTACACCTTC
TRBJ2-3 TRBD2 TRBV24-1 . CATSAPSGGSTDTQYF TGTGCCACCAGTGCCCCCTCGGGAGGGAGCACAGATACGCAGTATTTT
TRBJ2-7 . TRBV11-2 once CASSPLGEQYF TGTGCCAGCAGCCCCTTAGGCGAGCAGTACTTC
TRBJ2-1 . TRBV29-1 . CSVGGQTLSLGYNEQFF TGCAGCGTTGGCGGACAGACGTTGTCCCTAGGGTACAATGAGCAGTTCTTC
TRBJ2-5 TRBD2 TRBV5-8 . CASSPNRGLAALQETQYF TGTGCCAGCAGCCCCAACCGGGGACTAGCGGCACTCCAAGAGACCCAGTACTTC
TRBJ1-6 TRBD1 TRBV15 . CATSPDRDSRSPLHF TGTGCCACCAGCCCGGACAGGGACAGTCGTTCACCCCTCCACTTT
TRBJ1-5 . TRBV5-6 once CASSLAVDQPQHF TGTGCCAGCAGCTTGGCCGTAGATCAGCCCCAGCATTTT
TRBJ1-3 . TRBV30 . CAWSVQGGSGNTIYF TGTGCCTGGAGTGTACAGGGCGGCTCTGGAAACACCATATATTTT
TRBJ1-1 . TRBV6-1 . CASSEFPDTEAFF TGTGCCAGCAGTGAATTCCCAGACACTGAAGCTTTCTTT
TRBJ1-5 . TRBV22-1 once CPGSARQGNQPQHF TGTCCTGGGAGCGCACGGCAGGGCAATCAGCCCCAGCATTTT
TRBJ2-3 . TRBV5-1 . CASSLETPKDTQYF TGCGCCAGCAGCTTAGAGACACCGAAAGATACGCAGTATTTT
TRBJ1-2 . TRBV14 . CASSQATFYGYTF TGTGCCAGCAGCCAAGCCACGTTCTATGGCTACACCTTC
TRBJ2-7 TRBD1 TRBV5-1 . CASSLEGQLIYEQYF TGCGCCAGCAGCTTGGAGGGACAGTTAATTTACGAGCAGTACTTC
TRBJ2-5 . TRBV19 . CASSIRSANQETQYF TGTGCCAGTAGTATACGGTCCGCTAATCAAGAGACCCAGTACTTC
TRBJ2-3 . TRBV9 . CASSVEQGFTDTQYF TGTGCCAGCAGCGTAGAACAGGGCTTCACAGATACGCAGTATTTT
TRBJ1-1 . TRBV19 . CASMYRRQVNTEAFF TGTGCCAGTATGTACCGAAGACAGGTGAACACTGAAGCTTTCTTT
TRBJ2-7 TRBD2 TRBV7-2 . CASSPGTRGYEQYF TGTGCCAGCAGCCCGGGGACTAGGGGCTACGAGCAGTACTTC
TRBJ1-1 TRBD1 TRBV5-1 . CASSFGQDTEAFF TGCGCCAGCAGCTTCGGACAGGACACTGAAGCTTTCTTT
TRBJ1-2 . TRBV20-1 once CSARPPYGYTF TGCAGTGCTAGACCGCCCTATGGCTACACCTTC
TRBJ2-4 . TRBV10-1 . CASSERDIQYF TGCGCCAGCAGTGAGAGGGACATTCAGTACTTC
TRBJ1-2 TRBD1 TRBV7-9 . CASSSDRGSYGYTF TGTGCCAGCAGCTCAGACAGGGGAAGCTATGGCTACACCTTC
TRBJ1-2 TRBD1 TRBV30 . CAWSVQGRGGYTF TGTGCCTGGAGTGTACAGGGGCGGGGTGGCTACACCTTC
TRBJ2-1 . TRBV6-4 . CASSVGQHNEQFF TGTGCCAGCAGCGTAGGACAGCACAATGAGCAGTTCTTC
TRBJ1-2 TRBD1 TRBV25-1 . CASSDDRDRGPLGYTF TGTGCCAGCAGTGATGATAGGGACAGGGGTCCCTTAGGCTACACCTTC
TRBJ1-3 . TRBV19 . CASTQQSSGNTIYF TGTGCCAGTACTCAGCAGTCCTCTGGAAACACCATATATTTT
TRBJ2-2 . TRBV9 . CASSVGASDTGELFF TGTGCCAGCAGCGTGGGGGCGTCGGACACCGGGGAGCTGTTTTTT
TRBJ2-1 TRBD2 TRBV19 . CASSGGGSYNEQFF TGTGCCAGTAGCGGCGGGGGCTCCTACAATGAGCAGTTCTTC
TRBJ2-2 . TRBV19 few CASSINVAGELFF TGTGCCAGTAGTATTAACGTCGCCGGGGAGCTGTTTTTT
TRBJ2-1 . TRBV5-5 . CASSLRDNSYNEQFF TGTGCCAGCAGCCTAAGGGACAATTCCTACAATGAGCAGTTCTTC
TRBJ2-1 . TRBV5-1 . CASSLDSGGIEQFF TGCGCCAGCAGCTTGGATAGTGGTGGGATTGAGCAGTTCTTC
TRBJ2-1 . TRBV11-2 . CASSLGNNEQFF TGTGCCAGCAGCTTAGGGAACAATGAGCAGTTCTTC
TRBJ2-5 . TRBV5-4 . CASSFVKGPRETQYF TGTGCCAGCAGCTTTGTGAAGGGTCCACGTGAGACCCAGTACTTC
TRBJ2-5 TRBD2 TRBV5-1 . CASSPGGGETQYF TGCGCCAGCAGCCCGGGCGGGGGGGAGACCCAGTACTTC
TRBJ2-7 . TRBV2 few CASSEVIGIGLSYEQYF TGTGCCAGCAGTGAGGTAATAGGGATAGGCCTCTCCTACGAGCAGTACTTC
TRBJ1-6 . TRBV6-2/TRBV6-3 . CASSLIPGRSNSPLHF TGTGCCAGCAGCCTAATTCCGGGACGGTCGAATTCACCCCTCCACTTT
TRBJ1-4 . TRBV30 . CAWRTTKFNEKLFF TGTGCCTGGAGGACTACCAAATTTAATGAAAAACTGTTTTTT
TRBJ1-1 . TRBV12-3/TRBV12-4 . CASSLLENTEAFF TGTGCCAGCAGTTTACTGGAGAACACTGAAGCTTTCTTT
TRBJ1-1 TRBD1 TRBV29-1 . CSVTGQGTEAFF TGCAGCGTTACGGGACAGGGGACTGAAGCTTTCTTT
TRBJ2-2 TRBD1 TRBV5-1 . CASSFQQGARTGELFF TGCGCCAGCAGCTTTCAACAGGGGGCGCGAACCGGGGAGCTGTTTTTT
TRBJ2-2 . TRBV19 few CASSTTPTSNTGELFF TGTGCCAGTAGTACAACCCCCACATCGAACACCGGGGAGCTGTTTTTT
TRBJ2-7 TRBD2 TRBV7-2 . CASSTTSGGPYEQYF TGTGCCAGCAGCACCACTAGCGGGGGGCCCTACGAGCAGTACTTC
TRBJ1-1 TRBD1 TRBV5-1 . CASSLGAETGFRTEAFF TGCGCCAGCAGCTTGGGGGCGGAGACAGGGTTTCGGACTGAAGCTTTCTTT
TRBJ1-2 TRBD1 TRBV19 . CASSIQDRVGAGYTF TGTGCCAGTAGTATACAGGACAGGGTTGGAGCTGGCTACACCTTC
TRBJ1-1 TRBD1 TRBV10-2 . CASSGQGNTEAFF TGCGCCAGCAGTGGACAGGGAAACACTGAAGCTTTCTTT
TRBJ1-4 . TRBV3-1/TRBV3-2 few CASSHSGATNEKLFF TGTGCCAGCAGCCACAGCGGAGCAACTAATGAAAAACTGTTTTTT
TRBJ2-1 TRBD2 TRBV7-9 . CASSLGRLAGGPVYNEQFF TGTGCCAGCAGCTTAGGGCGGCTAGCGGGGGGCCCAGTCTACAATGAGCAGTTCTTC
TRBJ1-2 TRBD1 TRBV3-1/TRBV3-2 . CASSQGQKTNYGYTF TGTGCCAGCAGCCAGGGACAGAAAACTAACTATGGCTACACCTTC
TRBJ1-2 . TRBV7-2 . CASIPPGEYYGYTF TGTGCCAGCATCCCCCCGGGGGAATACTATGGCTACACCTTC
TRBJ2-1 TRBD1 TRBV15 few CATSRPGDRGYNEQFF TGTGCCACCAGCAGACCAGGGGACAGGGGATACAATGAGCAGTTCTTC
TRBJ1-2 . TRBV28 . CASSKRTPNYGYTF TGTGCCAGCAGCAAGAGGACACCTAACTATGGCTACACCTTC
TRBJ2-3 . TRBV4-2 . CASSQDRGGATDTQYF TGTGCCAGCAGCCAAGATCGAGGCGGAGCGACAGATACGCAGTATTTT